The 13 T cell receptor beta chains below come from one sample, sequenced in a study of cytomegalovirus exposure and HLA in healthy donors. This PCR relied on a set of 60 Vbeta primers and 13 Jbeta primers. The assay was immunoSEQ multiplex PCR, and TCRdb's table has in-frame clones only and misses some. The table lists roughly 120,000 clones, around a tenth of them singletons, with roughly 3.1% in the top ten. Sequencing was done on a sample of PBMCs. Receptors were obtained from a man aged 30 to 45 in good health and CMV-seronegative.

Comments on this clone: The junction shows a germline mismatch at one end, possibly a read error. The CDR3 DNA is TGCAGCGTCGAAGGGGGCTACACAGATACGCAGTATTTT. This sequence encodes CSVEGGYTDTQYF. This chain links TRBV29-1 with TRBJ2-3; TRBD1 agrees at 7 bases. This CDR3 contains 13 residues. From germline, CDR1 is SQVTM and CDR2 ANQGSEA.

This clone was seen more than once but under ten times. The CDR3 here is CATSRQRTGKETQYF. The CDR3 DNA sequence: TGTGCCACCAGCAGACAGAGGACAGGGAAAGAGACCCAGTACTTC. This sequence joins TRBV15 and TRBJ2-5, with 8 nucleotides matching TRBD1. This CDR3 region has 15 residues. Germline V lookup: CDR1 LNHNV, CDR2 YYDKDF (reference sequence). With V trimmed by 2 bases and J by 3 bases, 5 bases remained unmatched.

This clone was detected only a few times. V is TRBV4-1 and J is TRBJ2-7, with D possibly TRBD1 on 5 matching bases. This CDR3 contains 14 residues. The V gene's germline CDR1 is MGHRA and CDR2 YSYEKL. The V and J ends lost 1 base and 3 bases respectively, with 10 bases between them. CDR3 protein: CASSQVAGRYEQYF. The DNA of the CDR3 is TGCGCCAGCAGCCAAGTCGCAGGGCGCTACGAGCAGTACTTC.

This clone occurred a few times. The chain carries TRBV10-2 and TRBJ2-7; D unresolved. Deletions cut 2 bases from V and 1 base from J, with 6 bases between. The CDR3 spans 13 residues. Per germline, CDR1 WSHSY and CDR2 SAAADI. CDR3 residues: CASSEASSYEQYF. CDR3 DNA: TGCGCCAGCAGTGAGGCCAGTTCCTACGAGCAGTACTTC.

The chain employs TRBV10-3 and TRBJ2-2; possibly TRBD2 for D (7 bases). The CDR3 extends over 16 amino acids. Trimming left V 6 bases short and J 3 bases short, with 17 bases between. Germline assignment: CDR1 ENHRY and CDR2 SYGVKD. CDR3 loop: CAIRGGDNADTGELFF. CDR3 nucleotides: TGTGCCATCAGGGGGGGGGACAATGCCGACACCGGGGAGCTGTTTTTT.

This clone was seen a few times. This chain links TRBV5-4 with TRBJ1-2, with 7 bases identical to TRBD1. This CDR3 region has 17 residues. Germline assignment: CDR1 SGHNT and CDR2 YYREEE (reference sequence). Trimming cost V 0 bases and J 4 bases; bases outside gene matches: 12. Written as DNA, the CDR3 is TGTGCCAGCAGCTTGGGGGGCAGGGGGGTCGTTGTCTATGGCTACACCTTC. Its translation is CASSLGGRGVVVYGYTF.

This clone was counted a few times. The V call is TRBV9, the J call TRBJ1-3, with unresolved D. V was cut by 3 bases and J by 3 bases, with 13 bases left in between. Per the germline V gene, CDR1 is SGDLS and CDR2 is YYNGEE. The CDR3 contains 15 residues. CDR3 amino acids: CASSATPRSGNTIYF. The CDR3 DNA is TGTGCCAGCAGCGCCACTCCCCGAAGTGGAAACACCATATATTTT.

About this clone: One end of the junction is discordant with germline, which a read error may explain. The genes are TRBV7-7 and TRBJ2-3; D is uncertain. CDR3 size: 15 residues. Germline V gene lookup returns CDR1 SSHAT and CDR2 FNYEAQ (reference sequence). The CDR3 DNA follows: TGTGCTAGCAGCCAATCGAGTCTTAGCACAGATACGCAGTATTTT. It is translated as CASSQSSLSTDTQYF.

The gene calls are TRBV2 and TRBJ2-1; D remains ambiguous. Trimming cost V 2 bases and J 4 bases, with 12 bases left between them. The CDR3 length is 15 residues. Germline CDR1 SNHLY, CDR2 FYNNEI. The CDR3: CASSEKTTGYNEQFF. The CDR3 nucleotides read TGTGCCAGCAGTGAAAAGACAACTGGTTACAATGAGCAGTTCTTC.

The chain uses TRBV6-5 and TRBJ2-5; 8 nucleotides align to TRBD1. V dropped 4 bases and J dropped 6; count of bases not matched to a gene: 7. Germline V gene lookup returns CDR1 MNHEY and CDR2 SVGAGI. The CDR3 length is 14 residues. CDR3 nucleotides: TGTGCCAGCAGTTCCGACAGGGGTCGAAAGACCCAGTACTTC. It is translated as CASSSDRGRKTQYF.

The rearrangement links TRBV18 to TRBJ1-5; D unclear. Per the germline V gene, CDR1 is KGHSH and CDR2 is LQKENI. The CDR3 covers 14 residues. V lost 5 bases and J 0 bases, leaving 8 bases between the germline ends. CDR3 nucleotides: TGTGCCAGCTCAACGGGAATTAGCAATCAGCCCCAGCATTTT. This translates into CASSTGISNQPQHF.

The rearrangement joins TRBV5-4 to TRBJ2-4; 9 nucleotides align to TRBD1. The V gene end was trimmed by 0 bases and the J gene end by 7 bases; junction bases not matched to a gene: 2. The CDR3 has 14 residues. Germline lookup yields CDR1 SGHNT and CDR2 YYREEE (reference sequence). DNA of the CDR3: TGTGCCAGCAGCTTGGAAGGACAGGGGAACATTCAGTACTTC. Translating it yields CASSLEGQGNIQYF.

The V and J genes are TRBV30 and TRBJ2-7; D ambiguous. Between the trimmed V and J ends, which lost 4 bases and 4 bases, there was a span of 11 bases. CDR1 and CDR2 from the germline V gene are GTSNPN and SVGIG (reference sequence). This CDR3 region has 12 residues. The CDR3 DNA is TGTGCCTGGAAGACTGGAGAATACGAGCAGTACTTC. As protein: CAWKTGEYEQYF.